Here is one TCR beta chain with its context. As yet, its antigen is unknown. This sample was included in a study of cytomegalovirus exposure and HLA in healthy donors. Study outcomes and limitations: TRBV6-2, TRBV6-3 and some other V segments were excluded as indistinguishable.

It was with 60 Vbeta and 13 Jbeta primers that the PCR ran. The assay was immunoSEQ multiplex PCR, and TCRdb's table has in-frame clones only and misses some. The data show roughly 150,000 clones, with approximately 84% seen just once and under 1.5% held by the top ten. Germline lookup yields CDR1 KGHSH and CDR2 LQKENI. The V end lost 2 bases, the J end lost 4 bases, and 11 bases lay between the germline ends. CDR3 length: 14 amino acids. This chain joins TRBV18 and TRBJ1-2; tentatively, D is TRBD1 (6 bases). Material for sequencing was PBMCs. The clonotype was recovered from a man aged 50-60 years in good health and CMV-seropositive. DNA for the CDR3: TGTGCCAGCTCACCAGGGGGCTCGGGCTATGGCTACACCTTC. Its translation: CASSPGGSGYGYTF. Supplemented by reference TRBV18 and TRBJ1-2, the full variable domain reads NAGVMQNPRHLVRRRGQEARLRCSPMKGHSHVYWYRQLPEEGLKFMVYLQKENIIDESGMPKERFSAEFPKEGPSILRIQQVVRGDSAAYFCASSPGGSGYGYTFGSGTRLTVV.